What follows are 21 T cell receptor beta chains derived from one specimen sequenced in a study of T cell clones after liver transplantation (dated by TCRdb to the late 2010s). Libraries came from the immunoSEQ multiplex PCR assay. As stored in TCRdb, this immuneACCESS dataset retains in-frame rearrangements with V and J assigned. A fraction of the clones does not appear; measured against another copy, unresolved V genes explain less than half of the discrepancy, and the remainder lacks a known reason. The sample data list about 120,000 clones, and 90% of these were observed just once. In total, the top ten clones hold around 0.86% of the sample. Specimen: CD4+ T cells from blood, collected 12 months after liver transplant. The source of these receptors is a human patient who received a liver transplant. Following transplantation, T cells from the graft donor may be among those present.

The CDR3 nucleotides are TGTGCCAGCAGGAACAGGGAGGTAGCCCCCTACGAGCAGTACTTC. It translates to CASRNREVAPYEQYF. The V and J genes are TRBV2 and TRBJ2-7; TRBD1 or TRBD2 may be the D gene (6 bases each). Trimming left V 6 bases short and J 2 bases short, with 17 bases between. Germline V CDR1 and CDR2: SNHLY, FYNNEI. CDR3 size: 15 residues.

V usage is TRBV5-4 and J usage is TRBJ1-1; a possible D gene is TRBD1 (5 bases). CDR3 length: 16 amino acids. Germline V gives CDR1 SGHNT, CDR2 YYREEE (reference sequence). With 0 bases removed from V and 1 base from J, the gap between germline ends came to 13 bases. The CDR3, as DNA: TGTGCCAGCAGCTTGGGGGGCCCTTTGAAGAACACTGAAGCTTTCTTT. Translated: CASSLGGPLKNTEAFF.

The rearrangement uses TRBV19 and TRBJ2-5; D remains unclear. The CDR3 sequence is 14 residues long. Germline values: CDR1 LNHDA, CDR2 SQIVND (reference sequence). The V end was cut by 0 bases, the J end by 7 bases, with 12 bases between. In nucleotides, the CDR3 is TGTGCCAGTAGTATAGATCGGAGAAGGGCGACCCAGTACTTC. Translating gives CASSIDRRRATQYF.

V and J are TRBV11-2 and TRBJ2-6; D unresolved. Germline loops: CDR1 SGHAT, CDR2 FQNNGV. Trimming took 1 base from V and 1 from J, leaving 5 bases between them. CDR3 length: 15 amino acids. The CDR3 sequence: CASSLAGSGANVLTF. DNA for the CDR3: TGTGCCAGCAGCTTAGCAGGTTCTGGGGCCAACGTCCTGACTTTC.

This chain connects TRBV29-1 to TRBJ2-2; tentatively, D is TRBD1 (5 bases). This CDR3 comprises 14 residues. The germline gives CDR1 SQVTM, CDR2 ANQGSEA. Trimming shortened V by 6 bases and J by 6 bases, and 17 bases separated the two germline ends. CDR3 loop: CSVARSRVPGELFF. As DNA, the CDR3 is TGCAGCGTCGCCCGGTCCAGGGTCCCCGGGGAGCTGTTTTTT.

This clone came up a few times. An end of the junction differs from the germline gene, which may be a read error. The CDR3 region is CASSLYTSPLHF. The CDR3 DNA reads as TGCGCCAGCAGCCTCTATACTTCACCCCTCCACTTT. The chain carries TRBV4-1 and TRBJ1-6, with no clear D. CDR1 is MGHRA and CDR2 is YSYEKL in the germline V gene. This CDR3 is built from 12 residues.

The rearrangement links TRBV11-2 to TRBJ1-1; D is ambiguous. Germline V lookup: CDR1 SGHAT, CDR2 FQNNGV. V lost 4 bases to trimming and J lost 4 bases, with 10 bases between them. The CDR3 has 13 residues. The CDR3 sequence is CASSSRTGTEAFF. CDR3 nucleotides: TGTGCCAGCAGCTCCCGGACGGGCACTGAAGCTTTCTTT.

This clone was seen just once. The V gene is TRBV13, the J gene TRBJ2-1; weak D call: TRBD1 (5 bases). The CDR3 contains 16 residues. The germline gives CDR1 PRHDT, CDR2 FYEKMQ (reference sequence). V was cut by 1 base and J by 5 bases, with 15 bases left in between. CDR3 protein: CASSLVGPGWDNEQFF. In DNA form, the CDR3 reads TGTGCCAGCAGCTTAGTGGGGCCAGGGTGGGACAATGAGCAGTTCTTC.

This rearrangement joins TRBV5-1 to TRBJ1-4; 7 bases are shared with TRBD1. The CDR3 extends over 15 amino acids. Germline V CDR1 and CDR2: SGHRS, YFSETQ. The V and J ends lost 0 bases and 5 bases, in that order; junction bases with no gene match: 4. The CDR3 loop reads CASSLAGTANEKLFF. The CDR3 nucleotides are TGCGCCAGCAGCTTGGCCGGGACAGCAAATGAAAAACTGTTTTTT.

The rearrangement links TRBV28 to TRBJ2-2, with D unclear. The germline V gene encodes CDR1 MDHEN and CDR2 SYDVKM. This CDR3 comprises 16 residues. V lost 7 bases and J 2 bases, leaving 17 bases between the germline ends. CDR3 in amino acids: CASTPRRPPNTGELFF. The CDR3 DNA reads TGTGCCAGCACCCCCCGACGCCCCCCCAACACCGGGGAGCTGTTTTTT.

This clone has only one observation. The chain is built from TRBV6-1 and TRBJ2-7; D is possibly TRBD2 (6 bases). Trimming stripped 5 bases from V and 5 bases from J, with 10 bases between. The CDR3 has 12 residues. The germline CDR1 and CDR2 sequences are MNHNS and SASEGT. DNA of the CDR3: TGTGCCAGCAGTAAGAGGGAGGACGAGCAGTACTTC. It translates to CASSKREDEQYF.

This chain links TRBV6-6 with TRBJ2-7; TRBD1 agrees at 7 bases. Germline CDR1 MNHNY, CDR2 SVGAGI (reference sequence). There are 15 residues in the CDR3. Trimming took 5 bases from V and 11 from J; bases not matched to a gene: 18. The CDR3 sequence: CASSRRTGELLGEYF. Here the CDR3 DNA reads TGTGCCAGCAGTCGAAGGACAGGAGAACTTCTTGGGGAGTACTTC.

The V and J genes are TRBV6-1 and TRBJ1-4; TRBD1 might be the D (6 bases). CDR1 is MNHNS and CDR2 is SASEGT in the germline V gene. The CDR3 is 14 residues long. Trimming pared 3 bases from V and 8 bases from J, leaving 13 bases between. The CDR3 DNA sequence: TGTGCCAGCAGTGAGGGGGGGGCTGGCGAAAAACTGTTTTTT. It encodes CASSEGGAGEKLFF.

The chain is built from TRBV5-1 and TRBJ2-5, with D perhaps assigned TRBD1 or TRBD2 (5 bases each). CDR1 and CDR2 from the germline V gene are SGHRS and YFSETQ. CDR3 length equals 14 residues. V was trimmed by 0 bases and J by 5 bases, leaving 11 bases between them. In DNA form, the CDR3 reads TGCGCCAGCAGCTTGGATGAGGGGCGGGAGACCCAGTACTTC. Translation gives CASSLDEGRETQYF.

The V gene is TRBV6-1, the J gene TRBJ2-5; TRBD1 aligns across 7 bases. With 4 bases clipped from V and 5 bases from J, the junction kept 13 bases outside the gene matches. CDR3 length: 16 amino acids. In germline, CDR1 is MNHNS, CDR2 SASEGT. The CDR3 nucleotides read TGTGCCAGCAGTGCACCTAGACAGGGAAGCGGTGAGACCCAGTACTTC. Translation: CASSAPRQGSGETQYF.

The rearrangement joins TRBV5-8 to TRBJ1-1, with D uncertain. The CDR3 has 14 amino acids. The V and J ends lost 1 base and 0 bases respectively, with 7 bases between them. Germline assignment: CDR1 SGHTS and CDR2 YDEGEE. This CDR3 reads CASSLTPMNTEAFF. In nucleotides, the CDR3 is TGTGCCAGCAGCTTGACACCTATGAACACTGAAGCTTTCTTT.

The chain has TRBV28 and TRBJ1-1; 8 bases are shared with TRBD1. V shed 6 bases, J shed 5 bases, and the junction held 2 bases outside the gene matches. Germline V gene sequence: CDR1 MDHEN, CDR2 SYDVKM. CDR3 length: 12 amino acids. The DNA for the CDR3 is TGTGCCAGCAGCACAGGGGGGACTGAAGCTTTCTTT. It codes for CASSTGGTEAFF.

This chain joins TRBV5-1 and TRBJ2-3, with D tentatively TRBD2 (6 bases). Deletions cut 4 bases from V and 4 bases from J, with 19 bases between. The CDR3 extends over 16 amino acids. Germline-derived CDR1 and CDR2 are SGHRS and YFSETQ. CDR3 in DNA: TGCGCCAGCAGCAATCCCGGGACTCACGGGCCAGATACGCAGTATTTT. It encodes CASSNPGTHGPDTQYF.

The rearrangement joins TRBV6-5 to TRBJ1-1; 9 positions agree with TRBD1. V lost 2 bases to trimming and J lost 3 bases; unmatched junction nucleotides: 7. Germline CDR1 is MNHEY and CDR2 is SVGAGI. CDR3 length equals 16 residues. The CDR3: CASSYGQGLGYTEAFF. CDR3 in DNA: TGTGCCAGCAGTTACGGACAGGGGTTAGGGTACACTGAAGCTTTCTTT.

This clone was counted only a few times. Here the CDR3 DNA reads TGTGCCAGCAGCCCCTCCCGGACTCGCTCCACAGATACGCAGTATTTT. Translating gives CASSPSRTRSTDTQYF. V is TRBV5-4 and J is TRBJ2-3; TRBD2 might be the D (5 bases). The CDR3 runs 16 residues. With 4 bases removed from V and 2 bases from J, the gap between germline ends came to 17 bases. Germline values: CDR1 SGHNT, CDR2 YYREEE (reference sequence).

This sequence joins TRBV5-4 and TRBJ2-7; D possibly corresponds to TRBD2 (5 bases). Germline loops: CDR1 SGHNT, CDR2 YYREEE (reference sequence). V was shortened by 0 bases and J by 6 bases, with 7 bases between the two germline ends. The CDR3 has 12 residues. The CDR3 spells CASSLAAGEQYF. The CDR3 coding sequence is TGTGCCAGCAGCTTGGCGGCGGGCGAGCAGTACTTC.